Listed here is a single TCR beta chain. It was with a sample-barcoded 5' primer and a J-beta primer mix that a second PCR of about 7 to 12 cycles was run. Each cDNA molecule, via a template-switch adaptor with 12 random nucleotides, was tagged. TCRdb fed the 5' RACE reads into MiXCR, producing one record per CDR3 protein. This repertoire shows over 600,000 distinct CDR3 sequences, roughly three fifths found once; its top ten account for roughly 25%. V was cut by 6 bases and J by 2 bases, with 28 bases left in between. CDR3 length equals 19 residues. CDR1 SNHLY and CDR2 FYNNEI come from the germline V gene. The data stem from a study of blood T cells in healthy people across ages. For every donor, a draw yielded around 10 milliliters of peripheral blood.

What was sequenced was blood. The chain links TRBV2 to TRBJ2-5, with D perhaps TRBD1 or TRBD2 (6 bases each). The source is a man aged 35 to 55 in good health. In DNA form, the CDR3 reads TGTGCCAGCAGCCATAACCCTGCCCCGTTTGGGGGGCCGCAAGAGACCCAGTACTTC. Its translation: CASSHNPAPFGGPQETQYF. Complete variable domain (other parts from reference TRBV2 and TRBJ2-5): EPEVTQTPSHQVTQMGQEVILRCVPISNHLYFYWYRQILGQKVEFLVSFYNNEISEKSEIFDDQFSVERPDGSNFTLKIRSTKLEDSAMYFCASSHNPAPFGGPQETQYFGPGTRLLVL.